This TCR beta chain was recorded in a study of T cell clonotyping in hematopoietic cell transplantation. General study points: After transplant, recipient diversity fell while pathologically expanded clonotypes grew through day 180. Higher Inverse Simpson Index values in graft donor and pretransplant recipient predicted broader posttransplant TCR diversity.

The V and J ends lost 7 bases and 2 bases respectively, with 6 bases between them. Germline values: CDR1 LGHNA, CDR2 YSLEER. This CDR3 is built from 11 residues. Described time point: recipient sample about 28 days before transplant, after cytoreduction. TCRdb keeps only in-frame clones here, not all; method: immunoSEQ multiplex PCR. Of some 40,000 clones listed, 85% are singletons. Comments on this clone: Its cognate antigen is unknown.

This TCR was recovered from a man aged 60 to 75 with acute myeloid leukemia. Some clones in this sample may be carry-over from other donors' samples. The material sequenced was peripheral blood mononuclear cells, taken before stem cell transplant. This chain uses TRBV4-3 with TRBJ2-7; D not resolved. CDR3 protein: CASKRAYEQYF. Written as DNA, the CDR3 is TGCGCCAGCAAAAGGGCCTACGAGCAGTACTTC.